Listed below are T cell receptor beta chains from one sample, sequenced in a study of OX40 agonist ivuxolimab in advanced cancers. Using immunoSEQ multiplex PCR, the repertoire was profiled, and TCRdb retains in-frame clones only, with some absent. The sample holds over 60,000 clones, roughly 84% seen once. The sample in question was CD4+ or CD8+ T cells sorted from blood, obtained in a trial of the OX40 agonist ivuxolimab. Receptors originate from an adult with an advanced solid tumor such as melanoma, head and neck, liver or kidney cancer. Each CDR3 is given with its conserved first and last residue. The D gene is left open where the match is weak. Clone size is not always given. Where it is, it says once, few, many or a class for expanded clones.

d_call,v_call,clone_size,j_call,cdr3_aa,cdr3_nt
.,TRBV19,.,TRBJ1-6,CASSAIGPAKYNSPLHF,TGTGCCAGTAGTGCCATCGGGCCGGCAAAGTATAATTCACCCCTCCACTTT
TRBD2,TRBV2,.,TRBJ2-5,CASRPTSGVQETQYF,TGTGCCAGCAGGCCGACTAGCGGGGTCCAAGAGACCCAGTACTTC
.,TRBV5-1,.,TRBJ2-3,CASSLDPQRTDTQYF,TGCGCCAGCAGCTTGGACCCCCAGCGCACAGATACGCAGTATTTT
.,TRBV7-9,.,TRBJ1-3,CASSPIGGPNTIYF,TGTGCCAGCAGCCCAATCGGGGGGCCGAACACCATATATTTT
.,TRBV29-1,once,TRBJ1-1,CSVEGQTNTEAFF,TGCAGCGTTGAAGGACAGACGAACACTGAAGCTTTCTTT
.,TRBV28,.,TRBJ1-4,CASSLSGASTNEKLFF,TGTGCCAGCAGTTTATCAGGGGCTTCAACTAATGAAAAACTGTTTTTT
.,TRBV14,.,TRBJ1-2,CASSQGTVVYGYTF,TGTGCCAGCAGCCAGGGGACGGTTGTCTATGGCTACACCTTC
.,TRBV28,.,TRBJ2-7,CASSFAQGGKYF,TGTGCCAGCAGTTTTGCGCAGGGCGGAAAGTACTTC
TRBD2,TRBV7-8,.,TRBJ2-7,CASSQVVAGGYEQYF,TGTGCCAGCAGCCAGGTGGTAGCGGGGGGATACGAGCAGTACTTC
.,TRBV14,.,TRBJ1-1,CASSQTASGEAFF,TGTGCCAGCAGCCAAACTGCCTCAGGGGAAGCTTTCTTT
TRBD2,TRBV7-3,.,TRBJ2-5,CASSLSGGLQETQYF,TGTGCCAGCAGCCTAAGCGGGGGGCTGCAAGAGACCCAGTACTTC
TRBD1,TRBV18,.,TRBJ1-2,CASSPRDRGYGYTF,TGTGCCAGCTCACCTCGGGACAGGGGATATGGCTACACCTTC
TRBD1,TRBV6-6,.,TRBJ2-1,CASSPQDRVYNEQFF,TGTGCCAGCAGTCCCCAGGACAGGGTTTACAATGAGCAGTTCTTC
.,TRBV27,.,TRBJ2-5,CASSFSRGETQYF,TGTGCCAGCAGTTTCTCCCGAGGGGAGACCCAGTACTTC
.,TRBV10-3,few,TRBJ2-3,CAISDGGSTDTQYF,TGTGCCATCAGTGATGGGGGTAGCACAGATACGCAGTATTTT
.,TRBV14,.,TRBJ2-5,CASSQELPWGQQETQYF,TGTGCCAGCAGCCAAGAACTGCCCTGGGGCCAACAAGAGACCCAGTACTTC
.,TRBV19,.,TRBJ1-1,CASSRAVNTEAFF,TGTGCCAGTAGTAGGGCGGTGAACACTGAAGCTTTCTTT
TRBD1,TRBV6-5,.,TRBJ1-1,CASRPTGGTEAFF,TGTGCCAGCAGACCGACAGGGGGCACTGAAGCTTTCTTT
.,TRBV5-1,.,TRBJ1-1,CASSRETAMNTEAFF,TGCGCCAGCAGCCGAGAGACAGCCATGAACACTGAAGCTTTCTTT
TRBD1,TRBV19,.,TRBJ1-1,CATRGGQGLNTEAFF,TGTGCCACCCGGGGGGGACAGGGTTTGAACACTGAAGCTTTCTTT
.,TRBV29-1,.,TRBJ1-2,CSSSQGYGYTF,TGCAGCTCCTCGCAGGGCTATGGCTACACCTTC
.,TRBV5-1,.,TRBJ1-1,CASTPSGGTEAFF,TGCGCCAGCACCCCCAGCGGTGGGACTGAAGCTTTCTTT
TRBD1,TRBV6-5,.,TRBJ2-7,CASSYKITGGLYEQYF,TGTGCCAGCAGTTATAAAATCACAGGGGGCCTCTACGAGCAGTACTTC
TRBD1,TRBV7-2,.,TRBJ1-5,CASSRQGGNNQPQHF,TGTGCCAGCAGCCGACAGGGAGGGAACAATCAGCCCCAGCATTTT
.,TRBV28,.,TRBJ1-5,CASRWGNSNQPQHF,TGTGCCAGCCGCTGGGGAAATAGCAATCAGCCCCAGCATTTT
.,TRBV6-5,.,TRBJ2-2,CASSYRQGRVTGELFF,TGTGCCAGCAGTTACCGCCAGGGTCGGGTCACCGGGGAGCTGTTTTTT